The next 4 T cell receptor beta chains were all read from a single sample in a study of blood T cell repertoires in COVID-19. Assay: immunoSEQ multiplex PCR; the TCRdb copy retains only in-frame clones and omits some. Altogether 200,000 to 300,000 clones are present, over 75% being singletons, with the ten largest covering approximately 9.1%. Sample: PBMCs or T cells enriched from blood (not recorded which). Every receptor here comes from a woman between 50 and 59 years old with acute COVID-19.

V and J are TRBV5-8 and TRBJ2-3; D might be TRBD1 (5 bases). Germline lookup yields CDR1 SGHTS and CDR2 YDEGEE. The CDR3 is 16 amino acids. Trimming removed 2 bases at V and 2 bases at J, with 15 bases between. This chain's CDR3 is CASSFRAGSTTDTQYF. DNA for the CDR3: TGTGCCAGCAGCTTTCGCGCAGGGTCAACCACAGATACGCAGTATTTT.

The V gene is TRBV13, the J gene TRBJ1-6, with D possibly TRBD1 on 6 matching bases. The CDR3 consists of 14 residues. Germline V gene data show CDR1 as PRHDT and CDR2 as FYEKMQ (reference sequence). V gave up 5 bases and J gave up 7 bases, with 12 bases separating them. CDR3 sequence: CASSEIRGNSPLHF. For the CDR3, the DNA is TGTGCCAGCAGCGAGATCAGGGGCAATTCACCCCTCCACTTT.

The chain recombines TRBV7-2 with TRBJ1-1, with unresolved D. Germline CDR1 reads SGHTA; CDR2 reads FQGNSA. The V end was cut by 1 base, the J end by 5 bases, with 11 bases between. The CDR3 has 14 residues. For the CDR3, the DNA is TGTGCCAGCAGCTTAGTCGTCGGGAGTACTGAAGCTTTCTTT. Translating gives CASSLVVGSTEAFF.

J is TRBJ1-1 and V is TRBV29-1; D is unclear. The CDR3 covers 11 residues. Germline loops: CDR1 SQVTM, CDR2 ANQGSEA. V lost 1 base and J 10 bases, leaving 10 bases between the germline ends. The CDR3 DNA follows: TGCAGCGTTGAAGGGACTAACGGAGCTTTCTTT. It codes for CSVEGTNGAFF. Looking up the rest from reference TRBV29-1 and TRBJ1-1 gives the full variable domain: SAVISQKPSRDICQRGTSLTIQCQVDSQVTMMFWYRQQPGQSLTLIATANQGSEATYESGFVIDKFPISRPNLTFSTLTVSNMSPEDSSIYLCSVEGTNGAFFGQGTRLTVV.